This TCR beta chain derives from a study of blood T cell repertoires in COVID-19. At the level of the study: T cells, B-cell-depleted T cells, or PBMCs supplied cDNA or gDNA.

Under the authors' procedure: Amplification of reference gene primers was used by the study to estimate nucleated cell counts. Here immunoSEQ multiplex PCR was the method, and the copy in TCRdb shows in-frame clones only, minus some. That table is the source of V, J and clone size, and D and trimming were worked out from the DNA. Of 430,000 or so clones in the sample, about 87% were seen once. On this clone itself: This sample also contains other DNA sequences that code for the same CDR3.

Those enrolled in Seattle joined during active infection and were followed longitudinally afterward. This CDR3 is 13 amino acids long. Trimming took 6 bases from V and 1 from J, leaving 9 bases between them. The rearrangement links TRBV12-3 or TRBV12-4 to TRBJ1-1; D is perhaps TRBD1 (6 bases). What was sequenced was peripheral blood. This receptor was identified in a man between 18 and 35 years old with COVID-19, enrolled during active disease. The DNA for the CDR3 is TGTGCCAGCAGCCCGACAGGGAACACTGAAGCTTTCTTT. This codes for CASSPTGNTEAFF.